These 14 T cell receptor beta chains originate from one sample sequenced in a study of blood T cell repertoires in COVID-19. Repertoires were generated with immunoSEQ multiplex PCR, while TCRdb's copy carries only in-frame clones and drops some. The sample includes over 200,000 clones, roughly 87% of them seen just once. Source material: peripheral blood. The source of these receptors is a middle-aged man with active or convalescent COVID-19.

The V call is TRBV7-3, the J call TRBJ2-2; 8 bases align to TRBD1. The CDR3 extends over 13 amino acids. Germline CDR1 reads SGHTA; CDR2 reads FQGTGA. Losses at the gene ends were 8 bases for V and 8 bases for J; bases not matched to a gene: 7. The CDR3 DNA follows: TGTGCCAGCCGGACAGGGCCCTCGGGGGAGCTGTTTTTT. It codes for CASRTGPSGELFF.

The V and J genes are TRBV29-1 and TRBJ1-2; no firm D call. The length of the CDR3 is 14 residues. V lost 3 bases to trimming and J lost 5 bases, with 16 bases between them. Germline CDR1 reads SQVTM; CDR2 reads ANQGSEA. The CDR3 sequence is CSVESTRHQYGYTF. CDR3 in DNA: TGCAGCGTTGAGTCGACGCGGCACCAATATGGCTACACCTTC.

V gene TRBV28 combines with J gene TRBJ2-1; 8 bases align to TRBD1. V was pared by 8 bases and J by 4 bases, with 13 bases of the junction left unmatched. This CDR3 comprises 16 residues. Germline-derived CDR1 and CDR2 are MDHEN and SYDVKM. CDR3 sequence (DNA): TGTGCCAGCCTTCCTTCCGGGACAGGCCTATACAATGAGCAGTTCTTC. This encodes CASLPSGTGLYNEQFF.

The genes are TRBV16 and TRBJ1-6, with D possibly matching TRBD1 (6 bases). The CDR3 extends over 16 amino acids. Trimming pared 3 bases from V and 6 bases from J, leaving 15 bases between. Germline-derived CDR1 and CDR2 are KGHSY and FQNENV. The CDR3 DNA is TGTGCCAGCAGCCATGCCGTGGGAGGGGGTAATTCACCCCTCCACTTT. It is translated as CASSHAVGGGNSPLHF.

This chain uses TRBV10-3 with TRBJ1-2; 9 bases match TRBD1. The CDR3 loop spans 16 amino acids. Germline CDR1 reads ENHRY; CDR2 reads SYGVKD. After removal of 6 bases from V and 6 bases from J, the junction contained 14 bases not matched to a gene. The CDR3 bases are TGTGCCATCAGGTTACAGGGGGCGCCGGGTTCGAATGGCTACACCTTC. Amino acid sequence: CAIRLQGAPGSNGYTF.

The rearrangement uses TRBV7-9 and TRBJ1-4; D gene unclear. The CDR3 has 16 amino acids. V shed 1 base and J shed 0 bases, with 9 bases lying between them. Germline values: CDR1 SEHNR, CDR2 FQNEAQ (reference sequence). The chain's CDR3 is CASSLGSTATNEKLFF. The CDR3 nucleotides read TGTGCCAGCAGCTTAGGATCCACAGCAACTAATGAAAAACTGTTTTTT.

The CDR3 DNA reads as TGTGCCAGCAGCCGGGGACTAGCGCCAGATACGCAGTATTTT. Amino acid sequence: CASSRGLAPDTQYF. The rearrangement uses TRBV4-2 and TRBJ2-3; TRBD2 agrees at 10 bases. The CDR3 is made up of 14 amino acids. The germline gives CDR1 LGHNA, CDR2 YNFKEQ. The ends lost 4 bases at V and 4 bases at J; junction bases unmatched: 2.

In this sample, this clone turned up a few times. The V call is TRBV27, the J call TRBJ1-3, with 7 bases matching TRBD1. With 4 bases clipped from V and 2 bases from J, the junction kept 8 bases outside the gene matches. This CDR3 spans 16 amino acids. Germline V lookup: CDR1 MNHEY, CDR2 SMNVEV (reference sequence). CDR3 sequence: CASSSSPRGTGNTIYF. The CDR3 coding sequence is TGTGCCAGCAGTTCCTCCCCCAGGGGGACTGGAAACACCATATATTTT.

This rearrangement joins TRBV19 to TRBJ1-1; D possibly corresponds to TRBD1 (6 bases). CDR1 LNHDA and CDR2 SQIVND come from the germline V gene (reference sequence). The CDR3 has 13 residues. Trimming cost V 4 bases and J 2 bases, with 8 bases left between them. This chain's CDR3 is CASSRGPNTEAFF. CDR3 bases: TGTGCCAGTAGTAGGGGGCCAAACACTGAAGCTTTCTTT.

The rearrangement uses TRBV6-1 and TRBJ1-1; unclear D gene. V lost 3 bases and J 1 base, leaving 12 bases between the germline ends. The length of the CDR3 is 15 residues. Per germline, CDR1 MNHNS and CDR2 SASEGT. CDR3 in amino acids: CASSDQALENTEAFF. In DNA form, the CDR3 reads TGTGCCAGCAGTGATCAGGCTTTGGAGAACACTGAAGCTTTCTTT.

The chain combines TRBV6-6 with TRBJ1-3; unclear D gene. Trimming left V 0 bases short and J 2 bases short, with 8 bases between. The CDR3 runs 15 residues. Germline CDR1 reads MNHNY; CDR2 reads SVGAGI (reference sequence). CDR3 DNA sequence: TGTGCCAGCAGTTACTCGCGAGGGACTGGAAACACCATATATTTT. Its protein is CASSYSRGTGNTIYF.

The genes are TRBV7-2 and TRBJ1-1, with no clear D. Germline V lookup: CDR1 SGHTA, CDR2 FQGNSA. The CDR3 has 16 amino acids. With 0 bases removed from V and 8 bases from J, the gap between germline ends came to 19 bases. The CDR3 is CASSLAPGSLGREAFF. In DNA form, the CDR3 reads TGTGCCAGCAGCTTAGCTCCGGGTTCCCTGGGGAGGGAAGCTTTCTTT.

CDR3 sequence reads: CASSLARTGSETQYF. The DNA for the CDR3 is TGTGCCAGCAGCTTGGCTAGGACAGGGTCGGAGACCCAGTACTTC. This chain joins TRBV5-4 and TRBJ2-5, with 8 nucleotides matching TRBD1. V was clipped by 0 bases and J by 5 bases; unmatched bases: 6. This CDR3 contains 15 residues. The germline gives CDR1 SGHNT, CDR2 YYREEE (reference sequence).

The chain couples TRBV27 to TRBJ2-1; tentative D call: TRBD1 (6 bases). Germline V gene data show CDR1 as MNHEY and CDR2 as SMNVEV (reference sequence). This CDR3 has 12 amino acids. V was pared by 7 bases and J by 6 bases, with 10 bases between. This CDR3 reads CASTGTSNEQFF. The CDR3 nucleotides read TGTGCCAGCACCGGGACAAGCAATGAGCAGTTCTTC.